This T cell receptor beta chain was found in a study of T-cell reconstitution after alpha-beta-depleted transplantation in children. V dropped 3 bases and J dropped 1 base, with 13 bases sitting between them. The germline V gene encodes CDR1 MNHEY and CDR2 SMNVEV (reference sequence). The CDR3 consists of 15 residues. During its preparation, the TCRbeta library received unique molecular identifiers. TCRdb passed the PCR reads through MiXCR, listing each CDR3 protein once. The sample records some 220,000 distinct CDR3 sequences, 8.5% to 10% being singletons. Sample: PBMCs from the stem cell graft donor, taken from the stem cell graft. J is TRBJ2-7 and V is TRBV27; D is possibly TRBD1 (5 bases). The clonotype was recovered from a human donor who donated a stem cell graft to a child with acute lymphoblastic leukemia. The DNA for the CDR3 is TGTGCCAGCAGTTTGTTGAACAGGTATTCCTACGAGCAGTACTTC. It encodes CASSLLNRYSYEQYF.